A single sample is the source of the 2 T cell receptor beta chains below, sequenced in a study of blood T cell repertoires in COVID-19 (dated by TCRdb to 2020 to 2021). Receptor libraries were prepared by the immunoSEQ multiplex PCR assay. TCRdb re-hosts the immuneACCESS table, in-frame sequences only. Its copies lack some clones; in the studies checked, an unresolved V gene accounts for under half of them, and the cause for the rest is not known. This sample has roughly 240,000 clones in its table, and around 90% of those were observed once. The biggest ten clones account for around 1% of the sample. The sample comprised PBMCs or T cells enriched from blood (not recorded which). Every receptor here comes from a man between 45 and 60 years old who had been exposed to COVID-19.

V is TRBV18 and J is TRBJ1-5; D perhaps matches TRBD1 (6 bases). V was shortened by 3 bases and J by 3 bases, with 12 bases between the two germline ends. Per germline, CDR1 KGHSH and CDR2 LQKENI. The CDR3 has 15 residues. CDR3 region: CASSPTGSANQPQHF. CDR3 sequence (DNA): TGTGCCAGCTCACCGACAGGAAGCGCCAATCAGCCCCAGCATTTT.

The genes are TRBV27 and TRBJ1-2, with 7 bases lining up with TRBD1. The CDR3 sequence is 16 residues long. With V trimmed by 6 bases and J by 3 bases, 13 bases remained unmatched. Per the germline V gene, CDR1 is MNHEY and CDR2 is SMNVEV (reference sequence). As DNA, the CDR3 is TGTGCCAGCAGACGGACAGGCTCCTCGATATACTATGGCTACACCTTC. Protein: CASRRTGSSIYYGYTF.